This T cell receptor beta chain was found in a study of CD8+ T cells in alopecia areata. As for the study in general: Patients in the treated group were given tofacitinib by mouth, 5 to 10 mg twice a day.

RNA was extracted and reverse transcribed into cDNA as the sequencing template. Here immunoSEQ multiplex PCR was the method, and the copy in TCRdb shows in-frame clones only, minus some. The repertoire holds around 98,000 clones, with 40% to 45% as singletons. From PBMCs, CD4+ and CD8+ T cells were sorted. This CDR3 has 15 residues. Germline-derived CDR1 and CDR2 are GTSNPN and SVGIG (reference sequence). Trimming removed 0 bases from V and 3 bases from J, with 14 bases in between. The genes are TRBV30 and TRBJ1-1, with D tentatively TRBD1 (6 bases). This receptor was obtained from a human donor with alopecia areata. Sequencing was carried out using CD4+ T cells sorted from blood. The CDR3: CAWSVTGRTDTEAFF. The CDR3 DNA follows: TGTGCCTGGAGTGTAACAGGGAGGACTGACACTGAAGCTTTCTTT.